This TCR beta chain was retrieved from a study of Ad26.COV2.S vaccination and SARS-CoV-2 variants. In the study overall: Ad26.COV2.S given intramuscularly, once or twice 56 days apart. The study's findings and limits: It was vaccine recipients, not placebo recipients, who had the higher spike-specific TCR breadth. Comparability of non-spike TCR breadth was observed across vaccine and placebo recipients.

As regards this clone: Its target is not known.

The table came from immunoSEQ multiplex PCR; TCRdb's copy has only in-frame clones and leaves some out. The sample records over 250,000 clones, about 89% being singletons. The treatment here: around 19 received Ad26.COV2.S at low or high dose, single or two shots; about 5 received placebo; per-sample allocation not given. All samples were drawn on day 63, counting from the first vaccine or placebo injection. The V end lost 1 base, the J end lost 4 bases, and 11 bases lay between the germline ends. CDR3 length: 15 amino acids. The germline V gene has CDR1 SGHAT and CDR2 FQNNGV. The TCR originated in a person aged 18-65 years who received the Ad26.COV2.S COVID-19 vaccine or a placebo. This material consisted of peripheral blood, taken in a trial of Ad26.COV2.S vaccine versus placebo. The chain carries TRBV11-2 and TRBJ2-1; unclear D gene. The CDR3 nucleotides are TGTGCCAGCAGCTTAGTTAACAGAGATTACAATGAGCAGTTCTTC. Amino acid sequence: CASSLVNRDYNEQFF. Full variable domain (rest looked up from reference TRBV11-2 and TRBJ2-1): EAGVAQSPRYKIIEKRQSVAFWCNPISGHATLYWYQQILGQGPKLLIQFQNNGVVDDSQLPKDRFSAERLKGVDSTLKIQPAKLEDSAVYLCASSLVNRDYNEQFFGPGTRLTVL.